The source of this T cell receptor beta chain is a study of T cells in Graves' hyperthyroidism and ophthalmopathy. Study-wide findings and caveats: Ophthalmopathy and stable hyperthyroidism were told apart by a 13 V-J model.

In patients aged 18 to 65, hyperthyroidism was newly diagnosed, with duration under 2 months. Used for diagnoses were clinical symptoms, serum thyroxine and TRAb, thyroid ultrasound and orbital computed tomography. Amplified TCR beta CDR3 regions came from RNA transcripts. An initial round of RT-PCR targeting the TCR CDR3 relied on the HTBI primer set. TCRdb re-called the multiplex PCR reads with MiXCR, one entry per CDR3 protein. The sample yields over 550,000 distinct CDR3 sequences, 16% seen once. Germline V gene sequence: CDR1 SGHTA, CDR2 FQGNSA. Trimming cost V 5 bases and J 6 bases; bases outside gene matches: 3. This CDR3 is built from 12 residues. This clonotype has at least ten counts. What it binds is not known.

This clonotype was obtained from a woman under 30 with Graves' hyperthyroidism. The chain joins TRBV7-2 to TRBJ1-2; 7 positions agree with TRBD1. Sequenced sample: blood. CDR3 sequence: CASSQGQHGYTF. In DNA form, the CDR3 reads TGTGCCAGCAGCCAGGGACAGCATGGCTACACCTTC.